These 4 T cell receptor beta chains came from one sample sequenced in a study of blood T cell repertoires in COVID-19. Repertoires were generated with immunoSEQ multiplex PCR, while TCRdb's copy carries only in-frame clones and drops some. The table lists 200,000 to 250,000 clones, approximately 81% of them singletons. Sequences were obtained from peripheral blood. The receptors were sampled from a woman aged 80 or over with active or convalescent COVID-19.

Here the CDR3 DNA reads TGTGCCATCAGTGAGTCGGTCGCGGGAGATGATACGCACGAGCAGTACTTC. Translating it yields CAISESVAGDDTHEQYF. V is TRBV10-3 and J is TRBJ2-7; TRBD2 matches at 7 bases. The V gene end was trimmed by 0 bases and the J gene end by 5 bases; junction bases not matched to a gene: 13. The germline V gene encodes CDR1 ENHRY and CDR2 SYGVKD. CDR3 length: 17 residues.

This clone was seen a handful of times. In nucleotides, the CDR3 is TGTGCCAGCAGTGAAAGGGACAGGGTACAGCCCCAGCATTTT. As protein: CASSERDRVQPQHF. The rearrangement links TRBV2 to TRBJ1-5; 9 bases are a match to TRBD1. Losses at the gene ends were 2 bases for V and 7 bases for J; bases not matched to a gene: 3. CDR3 length: 14 residues. CDR1 is SNHLY and CDR2 is FYNNEI in the germline V gene.

Only one count was recorded for this clone. The J gene is TRBJ1-2, the V gene TRBV2; 7 bases line up with TRBD1. CDR3 size: 12 residues. V shed 6 bases and J 8 bases; nucleotides not matched to a gene: 6. The germline gives CDR1 SNHLY, CDR2 FYNNEI. CDR3 loop: CASSATGYGYTF. In nucleotides, the CDR3 is TGTGCCAGCAGCGCGACAGGGTACGGCTACACCTTC.

This clone was counted a single time. The chain combines TRBV4-2 with TRBJ2-2; 7 positions agree with TRBD2. V trimming: 1 base; J trimming: 6 bases; junction bases outside the gene matches: 2. The CDR3 has 14 amino acids. Germline CDR1 and CDR2: LGHNA and YNFKEQ. The CDR3 sequence: CASSQVLAAGELFF. CDR3 bases: TGTGCCAGCAGCCAAGTGCTAGCGGCCGGGGAGCTGTTTTTT.